Listed below are T cell receptor beta chains from one sample, sequenced in a study of T-cell reconstitution after alpha-beta-depleted transplantation in children. Each CDR3 protein gets one entry after TCRdb re-called the PCR reads with MiXCR. The table has roughly 400,000 distinct CDR3 sequences, roughly 21% seen once; the top ten hold less than 4.5%. Sequenced material: PBMCs from the stem cell graft donor, taken from the stem cell graft. These receptors all come from a human donor who donated a stem cell graft to a child with acute myeloid leukemia. Both conserved end residues are trimmed from each CDR3.

V gene | CDR3 protein
TRBV3-1 | ASSYRTGTEKLF
TRBV5-1 | ASSLVASQETQY
TRBV27 | ASSTTVNQPQH
TRBV6-1 | ASSDPTTGGRELF
TRBV12-3/TRBV12-4 | ASSLSTSNQPQH
TRBV28 | ASSSRLAGLDEQF
TRBV28 | ASRTPTDQLEY
TRBV7-2 | ASSLRAGITDTQY
TRBV5-1 | ASSGGLAGKSDTQY
TRBV29-1 | SVNGGGGTDTQY
TRBV10-2 | ASSERVIGRSAPEQY
TRBV20-1 | SARTAQETQY
TRBV10-3 | AIRKQGADGNTIY
TRBV6-2/TRBV6-3 | ASRSVRQSSYNEQF
TRBV4-3 | ASSQVLAGGGDTQY
TRBV12-3/TRBV12-4 | ASGSPRASGRTDTQY
TRBV7-9 | ASSGPGGEQY
TRBV12-5 | ASGFPEGNSYEQY
TRBV5-1 | ASSLVPGQVNNEQF
TRBV9 | ASSVDRGRSTDTQY
TRBV27 | ASSSGTTGNSPLH
TRBV20-1 | SARWGAKDPTDTQY
TRBV12-3/TRBV12-4 | ASSSGQVRGSYNEQF
TRBV4-1 | ASSQTVLTDTIY
TRBV20-1 | SARDQGRTYEQY
TRBV6-2/TRBV6-3 | ASSYGRVEQF
TRBV10-3 | AIREVIGRNEQF
TRBV27 | ASSFIGNEKLF
TRBV6-2/TRBV6-3 | ASSWVKYNEQF